This paragraph covers one TCR beta chain sequence. This sample stems from a study of T cells after yellow fever vaccination. TCRdb re-derived calls from the 5' RACE reads in MiXCR, one entry per CDR3 protein. The table shows 450,000 to 550,000 distinct CDR3 sequences, with roughly 22% occurring only once. CDR3 length equals 13 residues. Germline lookup yields CDR1 SGHVS and CDR2 FNYEAQ. The V gene lost 1 base and the J gene lost 10 bases, with 11 bases spanning the gap. Material: PBMCs, obtained about 20 days after the first yellow fever vaccination. The receptor's source is a man between 18 and 29 years old who received the YFV17D yellow fever vaccine. This chain uses TRBV7-6 with TRBJ2-1; D possibly corresponds to TRBD2 (5 bases). The CDR3 sequence: CASSLVSTGEQFF. The CDR3 nucleotides are TGTGCCAGCAGCTTAGTCTCTACGGGGGAGCAGTTCTTC.